This T cell receptor (beta chain) comes out of a study of STAT5B mutations in CD4+ large granular lymphocyte leukemia. As to this clone: Its antigen is unidentified.

Controls came from buffy coats of healthy blood donors. The V gene's germline CDR1 is KGHSH and CDR2 LQKENI. CDR3 length: 15 residues. The V gene lost 2 bases and the J gene lost 2 bases, with 12 bases spanning the gap. Original processing methods: Lowest detectable productive clonotype frequency was 2.59 x 10-5. Some clones are missing from TCRdb's copy, which holds only in-frame ones; the method was immunoSEQ multiplex PCR. The DNA gave D and trimming, while V, J and clone size come from that table. The sample contains around 31,000 clones, about 70% of which appear only once. General study points: TRBV06-family usage was enriched in top patient clones (8/27) versus controls (2/35).

Material for sequencing was CD4+ T cells from blood buffy coats. The source of this sequence is a human donor in good health. This chain uses TRBV18 with TRBJ1-1, with D unresolved. As DNA, the CDR3 is TGTGCCAGCTCACCAAGAAGGTCCGAAAACACTGAAGCTTTCTTT. It yields the protein CASSPRRSENTEAFF.